The 4 T cell receptor beta chains below all came from one sample that was sequenced in a study of T cells in tuberculosis. The data were produced by immunoSEQ multiplex PCR, yet TCRdb's version contains in-frame clones alone and is incomplete. The sample has roughly 35,000 clones, approximately 90% seen once; the top ten hold about 2.2%. Sample: PBMCs. The receptors here all came from a donor aged 10 to 29 with latent tuberculosis or without tuberculosis infection.

V and J are TRBV5-1 and TRBJ1-2; no reliable D call. The CDR3 length is 14 residues. Germline lookup yields CDR1 SGHRS and CDR2 YFSETQ. Trimming cost V 1 base and J 4 bases, with 11 bases left between them. CDR3 bases: TGCGCCAGCAGCTTGTCGGTAGGAGGCTATGGCTACACCTTC. It specifies CASSLSVGGYGYTF.

The chain uses TRBV5-1 and TRBJ2-7; 10 bases align to TRBD1. The V gene end was trimmed by 2 bases and the J gene end by 0 bases; junction bases not matched to a gene: 5. The CDR3 extends over 16 amino acids. Germline CDR1 is SGHRS and CDR2 is YFSETQ. The CDR3 reads CASSLTGQGNSYEQYF. The CDR3 region has the DNA TGCGCCAGCAGCTTAACGGGACAGGGGAACTCCTACGAGCAGTACTTC.

V gene TRBV28 combines with J gene TRBJ2-7; TRBD2 matches at 14 bases. V lost 0 bases, J lost 3 bases, and 1 base stayed unmatched. Germline CDR1 reads MDHEN; CDR2 reads SYDVKM. CDR3 length equals 16 residues. The CDR3 sequence: CASSLWGTSGGYEQYF. Here the CDR3 DNA reads TGTGCCAGCAGTTTATGGGGGACTAGCGGGGGCTACGAGCAGTACTTC.

J is TRBJ2-2 and V is TRBV4-3, with 12 bases matching TRBD1. The germline V gene has CDR1 LGHNA and CDR2 YSLEER. The CDR3 spans 16 residues. J lost 10 bases, V lost 3 bases, and 9 bases had no gene match. CDR3 amino acids: CASSQHPGTGGVELFF. CDR3 coding DNA: TGCGCCAGCAGCCAGCACCCCGGGACAGGGGGCGTGGAGCTGTTTTTT.